This entry features one T cell receptor beta chain sequence. Antigen specificity is unknown. Germline lookup yields CDR1 LGHNT and CDR2 FRNRAP. CDR3 length: 13 amino acids. These data originate in a study of monozygotic twins with inflammatory bowel disease. Study-wide points: Compared with healthy twins, IBD patients shared fewer clonotypes with others, especially with disease activity. Variability may have been added to patient repertoires by differing immunosuppressive treatments. Those with IBD had lower TCRbeta diversity (inverse Simpson) than their healthy co-twins did.

The RNA usage for each TCR library was approximately 3,500 ng of total RNA. TCRdb derives one entry per CDR3 protein from the 5' RACE reads, leaving out DNA. The sample has 310,000 or so distinct CDR3 sequences. This chain links TRBV12-5 with TRBJ2-1. Sequenced sample: blood. This TCR derives from a human donor with ulcerative colitis or Crohn's disease, or a healthy co-twin of an affected twin (not recorded which). CDR3 sequence: CASGLVVPSEQFF.